A selection of T cell receptor beta chains follows, all from one sample in a study of cytomegalovirus exposure and HLA in healthy donors. Profiling relied on immunoSEQ multiplex PCR, and the TCRdb table lists in-frame clones only, not all of them. Here the sample spans around 130,000 clones, 81% being singletons. The material sequenced was PBMCs. Every receptor here comes from a woman between 35 and 50 years old in good health and CMV-seronegative. Both conserved end residues are part of each CDR3. Fields, in order: D gene, clone size, J gene, V gene, CDR3 DNA, CDR3 protein. D genes are given only for firm matches. Rows give clone size only sometimes, using once, few, many, or a class for an expanded clone.

- once TRBJ2-2 TRBV10-1 TGCGCCAGCAGTGAGGGTTTGTCAGGGAAGGGGGACACCGGGGAGCTGTTTTTT CASSEGLSGKGDTGELFF
- few TRBJ1-4 TRBV5-1 TGCGCCAGCAGCTTGGAACAGGGATCTAATGAAAAACTGTTTTTT CASSLEQGSNEKLFF
TRBD1 - TRBJ2-1 TRBV5-1 TGCGCCAGCAGCTTGGCGGGACAGAGTAGAAATGAGCAGTTCTTC CASSLAGQSRNEQFF
TRBD2 - TRBJ2-1 TRBV4-3 TGCGCCAGCAGCCAAGAAGCACTAGCGGGAGTCAATGAGCAGTTCTTC CASSQEALAGVNEQFF
TRBD1 - TRBJ2-7 TRBV19 TGTGCCACTCAAAGCGCCGGGACAGGGAGACTACTCGAGCAGTACTTC CATQSAGTGRLLEQYF
- once TRBJ2-3 TRBV7-3 TGTGCCAGCAGCTTATATAGGACTAGCACAGATACGCAGTATTTT CASSLYRTSTDTQYF
- - TRBJ2-2 TRBV2 TGTGCCTCTAGGCGGGTGAACACCGGGGAGCTGTTTTTT CASRRVNTGELFF
- few TRBJ1-3 TRBV2 TGTGCCAGCGATAGTGGACAACCTTCTGGAAACACCATATATTTT CASDSGQPSGNTIYF
- few TRBJ1-1 TRBV5-4 TGTGCCAGCAGCTTGGACAGGGTGAACACTGAAGCTTTCTTT CASSLDRVNTEAFF
- - TRBJ2-3 TRBV6-4 TGTGCTACTAGCAAGGAGGGCACAGATACGCAGTATTTT CATSKEGTDTQYF
- - TRBJ1-2 TRBV19 TGTGCCAGTAGTGACCTATGGGGGGGCGACTATGGCTACACCTTC CASSDLWGGDYGYTF
- - TRBJ1-1 TRBV7-9 TGTGCCAGCAGCTCGACAGGGAACACTGAAGCTTTCTTT CASSSTGNTEAFF
TRBD1 - TRBJ2-7 TRBV6-1 TGTGCCAGCAGTTCCGCCGGGACAGGGGACTACGAGCAGTACTTC CASSSAGTGDYEQYF
- - TRBJ2-1 TRBV6-1 TGTGCCAGCAGTCCACCTAGTGTTCGTGGCAATGAGCAGTTCTTC CASSPPSVRGNEQFF
TRBD2 - TRBJ2-3 TRBV5-1 TGCGCCAGCAGCTCCCGCACGACTAGCGGGAGGGCCAGCACAGATACGCAGTATTTT CASSSRTTSGRASTDTQYF
TRBD2 - TRBJ2-1 TRBV4-2 TGTGCCAGCAGCCTCTCTAGCGGGGGGGCCTTTAATGAGCAGTTCTTC CASSLSSGGAFNEQFF
- - TRBJ2-7 TRBV19 TGTGCCAGTAGTGTGGGAGGTGGCCGTAGCTCCTACGAGCAGTACTTC CASSVGGGRSSYEQYF
TRBD2 - TRBJ2-3 TRBV30 TGTGCCTGGAGAAGCGGGGGGGCCGGGAATACGCAGTATTTT CAWRSGGAGNTQYF
TRBD1 - TRBJ2-3 TRBV7-9 TGTTCCAGCAGGGACAGGGGGCGCTCGGATACGCAGTATTTT CSSRDRGRSDTQYF
- - TRBJ2-2 TRBV6-1 TGTGCCAGCAGTGAATCCGGGTTTCGGAACACCGGGGAGCTGTTTTTT CASSESGFRNTGELFF
- - TRBJ2-7 TRBV19 TGTGCCAGTAGTCCGGGACATAGCTCCTACGAGCAGTACTTC CASSPGHSSYEQYF
TRBD1 - TRBJ2-7 TRBV27 TGTGCCAGCAGTACTACCAGGGGGAGCTACGAGCAGTACTTC CASSTTRGSYEQYF
- - TRBJ2-7 TRBV28 TGTGCCAGCAGACCAGGGGATTTCTCCTACGAGCAGTACTTC CASRPGDFSYEQYF
TRBD2 few TRBJ2-5 TRBV27 TGTGCCGGACTAGAGACAGTTCAAGAGACCCAGTACTTC CAGLETVQETQYF
TRBD1 - TRBJ1-1 TRBV14 TGTGCCAGCAGCCAACTGACAGGGAAACCTGAAGCTTTCTTT CASSQLTGKPEAFF
TRBD2 - TRBJ2-3 TRBV4-3 TGCGCCAGCAGCCAAGTCACTAGCGGGACTGATACGCAGTATTTT CASSQVTSGTDTQYF
TRBD1 - TRBJ2-2 TRBV10-1 TGCGCCAGCAAGACAGGGGAGGATTCCGGGGAGCTGTTTTTT CASKTGEDSGELFF
TRBD1 - TRBJ1-1 TRBV12-5 TGTGCTAGTGGTTTGGTACAAAAAGGGGCAGGGGGCCTGAACACTGAAGCTTTCTTT CASGLVQKGAGGLNTEAFF
TRBD1 - TRBJ1-1 TRBV5-1 TGCGCCAGCAGCTTGGGGGACAGCATGAACACTGAAGCTTTCTTT CASSLGDSMNTEAFF
- - TRBJ2-7 TRBV28 TGTGCCAGCAGTTTTCAAGGGAGCACCTACGAGCAGTACTTC CASSFQGSTYEQYF
TRBD1 - TRBJ1-2 TRBV2 TGTGCCAGCAGTGAAGGGGACAGCTATGGCTACACCTTC CASSEGDSYGYTF
- - TRBJ1-4 TRBV6-1 TGTGCCAGCAGTCCTAGACGTGAAAAACTGTTTTTT CASSPRREKLFF
TRBD1 - TRBJ2-2 TRBV6-5 TGTGCCAGCTCGGGACAGGCGAACACCGGGGAGCTGTTTTTT CASSGQANTGELFF
TRBD1 - TRBJ1-1 TRBV10-1 TGCGCCAGCAGTGAGTGGGACAGGGCGAACACTGAAGCTTTCTTT CASSEWDRANTEAFF
TRBD1 many TRBJ1-4 TRBV28 TGTGCCAGCAGTACAAACCGGGACAGTGCAACTAATGAAAAACTGTTTTTT CASSTNRDSATNEKLFF
TRBD2 - TRBJ2-7 TRBV4-2 TGTGCCAGCAGCCAAGAAGATTGGGAGGGTCTCTCCTACGAGCAGTACTTC CASSQEDWEGLSYEQYF
TRBD2 - TRBJ2-7 TRBV5-1 TGCGCCAGCAGCTTGGAGCACCCGGGGGGGGAGCAGTACTTC CASSLEHPGGEQYF
- few TRBJ1-5 TRBV7-9 TGTTCCAGCAGCCCCGGGATTTTAGGCGATTATAGCAATCAGCCCCAGCATTTT CSSSPGILGDYSNQPQHF
- - TRBJ1-1 TRBV6-4 TGTGCCAGCAGTCCAGATACAGGGAACACTGAAGCTTTCTTT CASSPDTGNTEAFF
TRBD1 - TRBJ1-3 TRBV18 TGTGCCAGCTCACCACCCGGTCAGGGGGCGCTGGGAAACACCATATATTTT CASSPPGQGALGNTIYF
- once TRBJ1-1 TRBV18 TGTGCCAGCTCACCAGTATCCGGGAACACTGAAGCTTTCTTT CASSPVSGNTEAFF
TRBD2 - TRBJ2-7 TRBV28 TGTGCCAGCAGTCCCCGCGGGAGGCCCCTCCACGAGCAGTACTTC CASSPRGRPLHEQYF
- - TRBJ2-1 TRBV30 TGTGCCTGGAGTTCTGGCCTGGGCGATGAGCAGTTCTTC CAWSSGLGDEQFF
TRBD1 - TRBJ1-4 TRBV5-1 TGCGCCAGCAGCTACCCTGACAGGGGGGGAGAGAATGAAAAACTGTTTTTT CASSYPDRGGENEKLFF
- once TRBJ1-6 TRBV5-1 TGCGCCAGCAGCTTGGGAGGTCCGGGACAACTCGGGTCACCCCTCCACTTT CASSLGGPGQLGSPLHF
- - TRBJ2-1 TRBV9 TGTGCCAGCAGCGTAGGGACAGCCCCTAGAAATGAGCAGTTCTTC CASSVGTAPRNEQFF
TRBD2 - TRBJ2-2 TRBV7-3 TGTGCCAGCAGGAAAAACCCCACTAGCGGGGGTGGCACCGGGGAGCTGTTTTTT CASRKNPTSGGGTGELFF
- - TRBJ1-1 TRBV27 TGTGCCAGCAGTTCGACAGGACGGGACACTGAAGCTTTCTTT CASSSTGRDTEAFF
- - TRBJ1-6 TRBV4-2 TGTGCCAGCAGCCAAGAGCGCGGAGCGAGTTATTCACCCCTCCACTTT CASSQERGASYSPLHF
- - TRBJ1-4 TRBV5-1 TGCGCCAGCAGCCCAATACAGGGCCTGGCTAATGAAAAACTGTTTTTT CASSPIQGLANEKLFF
TRBD1 - TRBJ2-7 TRBV11-2 TGTGCCAGCAGCTTAGGGCAGGGGGCTAGGTACGAGCAGTACTTC CASSLGQGARYEQYF
- - TRBJ2-1 TRBV25-1 TGTGCCAGCAGTGCCGGCTACAATGAGCAGTTCTTC CASSAGYNEQFF